The 21 T cell receptor beta chains below come from one sample, sequenced in a study of T cell responses to AZD1222 COVID-19 vaccine. Only in-frame clones appear in the TCRdb table, and some are missing; sequencing was by immunoSEQ multiplex PCR. This sample has 100,000 to 150,000 clones, with about nine tenths found just once. The source material was peripheral blood, sampled on day 0 of MenACWY control vaccination. These receptors all stem from an adult in good health.

V gene TRBV6-2 or TRBV6-3 combines with J gene TRBJ2-7, with D possibly being TRBD1 (5 bases). Germline V gives CDR1 MNHEY, CDR2 SVGEGT. V dropped 5 bases and J dropped 0 bases, with 23 bases sitting between them. The CDR3 sequence is 18 residues long. In DNA, the CDR3 is TGTGCCAGCAGTCGGCCATCGACAGCAAGTAACTCCTCCTACGAGCAGTACTTC. Amino acids: CASSRPSTASNSSYEQYF.

J is TRBJ2-1 and V is TRBV9; possibly TRBD1 for D (5 bases). With 1 base removed from V and 5 bases from J, the gap between germline ends came to 13 bases. The CDR3 is 15 amino acids. Per germline, CDR1 SGDLS and CDR2 YYNGEE. This CDR3 is CASSVRGTTDNEQFF. Written as DNA, the CDR3 is TGTGCCAGCAGCGTAAGGGGAACCACCGACAATGAGCAGTTCTTC.

The V gene is TRBV28, the J gene TRBJ1-2; TRBD1 agrees at 9 bases. Germline V gene data show CDR1 as MDHEN and CDR2 as SYDVKM. The trim removed 6 bases at V and 4 bases at J, leaving 6 bases unmatched. The CDR3 runs to 14 residues. This chain's CDR3 is CASRRTGEGYGYTF. CDR3 DNA sequence: TGTGCCAGCAGGCGGACAGGGGAGGGCTATGGCTACACCTTC.

V is TRBV20-1 and J is TRBJ2-7; weak D call: TRBD1 (5 bases). The CDR3 is 12 amino acids. CDR1 and CDR2 (germline): DFQATT, SNEGSKA (reference sequence). V was clipped by 3 bases and J by 6 bases, with 12 bases between them. The CDR3 DNA reads as TGCAGTGCTAGTAACAGGCGGTTCGAGCAGTACTTC. Translated: CSASNRRFEQYF.

This clone occurred once. This chain connects TRBV3-1 (or the pseudogene TRBV3-2) to TRBJ2-1, with 9 bases fitting TRBD2. The CDR3 consists of 15 residues. The germline V gene encodes CDR1 LGHDT and CDR2 YNNKEL (reference sequence). Trimming took 4 bases from V and 5 from J; bases not matched to a gene: 6. CDR3 nucleotides: TGTGCCAGCAGCCCGACGGGACTAGCTAACAATGAGCAGTTCTTC. Protein sequence: CASSPTGLANNEQFF.

The chain combines TRBV9 with TRBJ2-2, with D tentatively TRBD2 (5 bases). The CDR3 is 18 amino acids. V lost 3 bases, J lost 3 bases, and 21 bases lay in between. The germline CDR1 and CDR2 sequences are SGDLS and YYNGEE. The CDR3 sequence: CASSALSGGRLHTGELFF. The CDR3 nucleotides are TGTGCCAGCAGCGCCCTGTCAGGAGGCCGCCTTCACACCGGGGAGCTGTTTTTT. The full variable domain, completed using reference TRBV9 and TRBJ2-2, is DSGVTQTPKHLITATGQRVTLRCSPRSGDLSVYWYQQSLDQGLQFLIQYYNGEERAKGNILERFSAQQFPDLHSELNLSSLELGDSALYFCASSALSGGRLHTGELFFGEGSRLTVL.

The chain is built from TRBV7-3 and TRBJ1-2, with no clear D. Trimming stripped 0 bases from V and 0 bases from J, with 2 bases between. CDR1 and CDR2 from the germline V gene are SGHTA and FQGTGA. This CDR3 comprises 13 residues. CDR3 in amino acids: CASSLTSNYGYTF. The CDR3 nucleotides read TGTGCCAGCAGCTTAACCTCTAACTATGGCTACACCTTC.

V is TRBV19 and J is TRBJ2-4, with D maybe TRBD2 (6 bases). Germline V gene data show CDR1 as LNHDA and CDR2 as SQIVND (reference sequence). The CDR3 runs 11 residues. V shed 5 bases and J shed 7 bases, with 6 bases lying between them. CDR3 coding DNA: TGTGCCAGTAGTCGGGGGAACATTCAGTACTTC. Translating gives CASSRGNIQYF. Complete variable domain (other parts from reference TRBV19 and TRBJ2-4): DGGITQSPKYLFRKEGQNVTLSCEQNLNHDAMYWYRQDPGQGLRLIYYSQIVNDFQKGDIAEGYSVSREKKESFPLTVTSAQKNPTAFYLCASSRGNIQYFGAGTRLSVL.

This chain joins TRBV5-1 and TRBJ2-4; TRBD2 matches 11 bases. Looked up from germline, CDR1 is SGHRS and CDR2 is YFSETQ. The CDR3 contains 14 residues. V was pared by 2 bases and J by 9 bases, with 4 bases of the junction left unmatched. Here the CDR3 DNA reads TGCGCCAGCAGCTTAGGGCTAGCGGGAGGCATTCAGTACTTC. Encoded protein: CASSLGLAGGIQYF.

CDR3 loop: CASSLPGLAAYEQYF. The CDR3 DNA follows: TGTGCCAGCAGTTTACCGGGACTAGCGGCCTACGAGCAGTACTTC. V gene TRBV28 combines with J gene TRBJ2-7, with 11 positions matching TRBD2. This CDR3 spans 15 amino acids. J was trimmed by 2 bases and V by 2 bases; bases with no gene match: 2. Germline values: CDR1 MDHEN, CDR2 SYDVKM.

This sequence joins TRBV7-3 and TRBJ2-2; weak D call: TRBD1 (6 bases). Germline values: CDR1 SGHTA, CDR2 FQGTGA. Trimming left V 2 bases short and J 7 bases short, with 8 bases between. The CDR3 has 13 amino acids. CDR3 region: CASSLQGYGELFF. The CDR3, as DNA: TGTGCCAGCAGCTTACAGGGGTACGGGGAGCTGTTTTTT.

This sequence joins TRBV11-1 and TRBJ1-1; D unclear. Germline V gene data show CDR1 as SGHAT and CDR2 as FQDESV (reference sequence). CDR3 length equals 14 residues. V shed 4 bases and J shed 0 bases, with 9 bases lying between them. The CDR3 sequence: CASSSYGLNTEAFF. The CDR3 nucleotides read TGTGCCAGCAGCTCATACGGATTGAACACTGAAGCTTTCTTT. The full variable domain, with the rest looked up from reference TRBV11-1 and TRBJ1-1, is EAEVAQSPRYKITEKSQAVAFWCDPISGHATLYWYRQILGQGPELLVQFQDESVVDDSQLPKDRFSAERLKGVDSTLKIQPAELGDSAMYLCASSSYGLNTEAFFGQGTRLTVV.

J is TRBJ1-5 and V is TRBV28; no reliable D call. V was pared by 2 bases and J by 7 bases, with 9 bases between. The germline V gene encodes CDR1 MDHEN and CDR2 SYDVKM. This CDR3 has 13 amino acids. CDR3 sequence: CASSLGPQQPQHF. CDR3 nucleotides: TGTGCCAGCAGTTTAGGGCCCCAACAGCCCCAGCATTTT.

V is TRBV5-5 and J is TRBJ1-5, with D possibly matching TRBD1 (5 bases). There are 15 residues in the CDR3. CDR1 and CDR2 from the germline V gene are SGHKS and YYEKEE (reference sequence). The V gene lost 0 bases and the J gene lost 6 bases, with 13 bases spanning the gap. CDR3 sequence: CASSLAGIELQPQHF. The CDR3 coding sequence is TGTGCCAGCAGCTTGGCAGGGATTGAGCTTCAGCCCCAGCATTTT.

V and J are TRBV5-1 and TRBJ2-3; 8 nucleotides line up with TRBD2. There are 16 residues in the CDR3. The germline V gene encodes CDR1 SGHRS and CDR2 YFSETQ. After removal of 4 bases from V and 3 bases from J, the junction contained 10 bases not matched to a gene. CDR3 sequence (DNA): TGCGCCAGCAGCCCCGGGGTAGCGGGGTCGACAGATACGCAGTATTTT. Amino acid sequence: CASSPGVAGSTDTQYF.

The chain couples TRBV5-1 to TRBJ2-7; unclear D gene. Trimming left V 2 bases short and J 6 bases short, with 18 bases between. This CDR3 has 15 amino acids. Germline CDR1 and CDR2: SGHRS and YFSETQ. The CDR3 loop reads CASSFLPNFALEQYF. The DNA of the CDR3 is TGCGCCAGCAGCTTTTTGCCAAATTTCGCCCTCGAGCAGTACTTC.

The genes are TRBV6-5 and TRBJ2-3; no firm D call. Germline V gene sequence: CDR1 MNHEY, CDR2 SVGAGI. The length of the CDR3 is 15 residues. With 8 bases removed from V and 0 bases from J, the gap between germline ends came to 15 bases. The CDR3 loop reads CASSDQTTSTDTQYF. The CDR3 region has the DNA TGTGCCAGCTCCGACCAAACCACTAGCACAGATACGCAGTATTTT.

The rearrangement links TRBV5-1 to TRBJ2-2; 11 bases are a match to TRBD2. Trimming removed 3 bases from V and 10 bases from J; junction bases left unmatched: 14. This CDR3 spans 17 amino acids. Germline lookup yields CDR1 SGHRS and CDR2 YFSETQ. The DNA for the CDR3 is TGCGCCAGCAGCTCCTCGGGGGTAGCGGGAGGGCCAGCGGAGCTGTTTTTT. It codes for CASSSSGVAGGPAELFF.

This clone was observed once. This chain connects TRBV6-4 to TRBJ2-1; 13 bases align to TRBD2. The ends lost 7 bases at V and 2 bases at J; junction bases unmatched: 17. In germline, CDR1 is MRHNA, CDR2 SNTAGT. The CDR3 has 20 amino acids. The CDR3 region has the DNA TGTGCCAGCATTCGTTCACCCGGGACTAGCGGGATGAAAACCTACAATGAGCAGTTCTTC. Residues: CASIRSPGTSGMKTYNEQFF.

This chain uses TRBV3-1 (or the pseudogene TRBV3-2) with TRBJ2-4; D might be TRBD2 (5 bases). The CDR3 is made up of 17 amino acids. CDR1 and CDR2 (germline): LGHDT, YNNKEL (reference sequence). V lost 6 bases and J lost 4, with 22 bases in between. This chain's CDR3 is CASRRALPGVGKNIQYF. DNA for the CDR3: TGTGCCAGCAGACGAGCCCTCCCCGGGGTAGGAAAAAACATTCAGTACTTC.

The chain uses TRBV20-1 and TRBJ2-7; D is unresolved. Germline CDR1 is DFQATT and CDR2 is SNEGSKA (reference sequence). The V end lost 2 bases, the J end lost 4 bases, and 6 bases lay between the germline ends. CDR3 length equals 11 residues. The CDR3 spells CSARMQYEQYF. The CDR3 DNA follows: TGCAGTGCTAGAATGCAGTACGAGCAGTACTTC.